This entry lists 20 T cell receptor beta chains sequenced from one sample in a study of blood T cell repertoires in COVID-19. Using immunoSEQ multiplex PCR, the repertoire was profiled, and TCRdb retains in-frame clones only, with some absent. The sample lists 300,000 to 400,000 clones, roughly 90% occurring once. Sequences were obtained from PBMCs or T cells enriched from blood (not recorded which). The receptors stem from a woman in her twenties or thirties who had recovered from COVID-19.

The chain uses TRBV28 and TRBJ2-2; 7 bases are shared with TRBD2. The junction had 11 bases not matched to a gene; V was cut back by 5 bases and J by 5 bases. Germline CDR1 is MDHEN and CDR2 is SYDVKM. This CDR3 comprises 16 residues. The CDR3 is CASSTWGGAETGELFF. The CDR3 DNA is TGTGCCAGCAGTACCTGGGGAGGGGCGGAAACCGGGGAGCTGTTTTTT.

V is TRBV12-5 and J is TRBJ1-4; TRBD1 is a possible D gene (5 bases). Trimming took 5 bases from V and 5 from J, leaving 18 bases between them. Germline V lookup: CDR1 LGHNT, CDR2 FRNRAP. This CDR3 spans 16 amino acids. The DNA for the CDR3 is TGTGCTAGTGGTCGCGGGACTAGGAGTGAAAATGAAAAACTGTTTTTT. It specifies CASGRGTRSENEKLFF.

V usage is TRBV4-1 and J usage is TRBJ1-3; D gene ambiguous. The CDR3 contains 16 residues. Germline CDR1 reads MGHRA; CDR2 reads YSYEKL. V lost 2 bases and J 0 bases, leaving 11 bases between the germline ends. In DNA, the CDR3 is TGCGCCAGCAGCCAAAAGTGGGCAGGCTCTGGAAACACCATATATTTT. Translation: CASSQKWAGSGNTIYF.

This clone was counted only a few times. The chain couples TRBV21-1 to TRBJ1-5; the DNA was not used to check the table's D call, TRBD1. TRBV21-1 represents a pseudogene. This CDR3 region has 16 residues. DNA of the CDR3: TGTGCCAGCAGTCAACTGGGCCAGCCCCCGAATCAGCCCCAGCATTTT. Translated, it gives CASSQLGQPPNQPQHF.

This chain links TRBV24-1 with TRBJ1-5; D possibly corresponds to TRBD1 (6 bases). Germline V gene sequence: CDR1 KGHDR, CDR2 SFDVKD. The CDR3 extends over 15 amino acids. Trimming cost V 12 bases and J 6 bases, with 23 bases left between them. The CDR3 DNA follows: TGTGCCCGCCCAGCCCCGGGGGGGGCGTCTCAGCCCCAGCATTTT. Its protein product is CARPAPGGASQPQHF.

In DNA form, the CDR3 reads TGCGCCAGTGGGACTCTCTCCTACGAGCAGTACTTC. Its translation is CASGTLSYEQYF. The chain has TRBV10-2 and TRBJ2-7; a weak D match, TRBD2 (6 bases). Germline V gives CDR1 WSHSY, CDR2 SAAADI. The CDR3 is 12 amino acids. Trimming took off 9 bases at V and 0 bases at J, with 9 bases between the two ends.

The V gene is TRBV30, the J gene TRBJ1-4, with D unresolved. Germline CDR1 reads GTSNPN; CDR2 reads SVGIG (reference sequence). Deletions cut 1 base from V and 10 bases from J, with 13 bases between. This CDR3 contains 13 residues. The CDR3 nucleotides are TGTGCCTGGAGTGCCTCCGATGGGCCAAAACTGTTTTTT. Encoded protein: CAWSASDGPKLFF.

The chain combines TRBV20-1 with TRBJ1-1; D is unresolved. CDR3 length: 10 amino acids. CDR1 is DFQATT and CDR2 is SNEGSKA in the germline V gene (reference sequence). The V and J ends lost 6 bases and 7 bases respectively, with 9 bases between them. The CDR3 DNA reads as TGCAGTGCGTTGTCTAGTGAAGCTTTCTTT. It yields the protein CSALSSEAFF.

The gene calls are TRBV4-1 and TRBJ2-1, with D possibly matching TRBD2 (6 bases). In germline, CDR1 is MGHRA, CDR2 YSYEKL. The CDR3 covers 17 residues. The V end was cut by 1 base, the J end by 3 bases, with 16 bases between. CDR3 nucleotide sequence: TGCGCCAGCAGCCAAGTGGGGCCTGGGGGGTTCTACAATGAGCAGTTCTTC. Amino acids: CASSQVGPGGFYNEQFF.

This chain joins TRBV5-1 and TRBJ2-2; the match to TRBD2 covers 7 bases. The CDR3 has 15 residues. The V gene's germline CDR1 is SGHRS and CDR2 YFSETQ. V gave up 4 bases and J gave up 1 base; unmatched junction bases: 4. The CDR3 nucleotides read TGCGCCAGCAGCCCAGCGGGGCTGAACACCGGGGAGCTGTTTTTT. Protein sequence: CASSPAGLNTGELFF.

This clone came up a few times. The chain recombines TRBV7-9 with TRBJ2-7; TRBD1 might be the D (6 bases). The germline CDR1 and CDR2 sequences are SEHNR and FQNEAQ (reference sequence). Deletions cut 5 bases from V and 7 bases from J, with 15 bases between. The CDR3 extends over 13 amino acids. In DNA form, the CDR3 reads TGTGCCAGCAGCCGTGGAGTTGGGACAGAGCAGTACTTC. Translating gives CASSRGVGTEQYF.

The rearrangement uses TRBV9 and TRBJ1-3; TRBD1 aligns across 7 bases. From germline, CDR1 is SGDLS and CDR2 YYNGEE. The CDR3 loop spans 15 amino acids. The V gene end was trimmed by 4 bases and the J gene end by 2 bases; junction bases not matched to a gene: 6. The CDR3 DNA sequence: TGTGCCAGCAGCTCGACAGGGCCCCCTGGAAACACCATATATTTT. This translates into CASSSTGPPGNTIYF.

V and J are TRBV18 and TRBJ1-3, with 10 bases matching TRBD1. After removal of 0 bases from V and 4 bases from J, the junction contained 6 bases not matched to a gene. CDR3 size: 17 residues. Germline values: CDR1 KGHSH, CDR2 LQKENI. CDR3 bases: TGTGCCAGCTCACCACCGGGACAGGGGTATGGAGGAAACACCATATATTTT. Protein product: CASSPPGQGYGGNTIYF.

The CDR3, as DNA: TGTGCCAGCAGTTTTTCTACTGGAAACACCATATATTTT. This translates into CASSFSTGNTIYF. This chain connects TRBV12-3 or TRBV12-4 to TRBJ1-3, with D uncertain. V shed 3 bases and J shed 2 bases, with 5 bases lying between them. The CDR3 has 13 amino acids.

This clone appeared a few times. CDR3 sequence reads: CASSSGVESNQPQHF. In nucleotides, the CDR3 is TGTGCCAGCAGCTCAGGGGTCGAGAGCAATCAGCCCCAGCATTTT. The chain recombines TRBV6-5 with TRBJ1-5, with a tentative D call TRBD1 (6 bases). CDR1 and CDR2 (germline): MNHEY, SVGAGI. This CDR3 region has 15 residues. V was clipped by 6 bases and J by 1 base, with 13 bases between them.

DNA of the CDR3: TGTGCCTGGAGTGGGACAGGGGGCGGCTACGAGCAGTACTTC. Its protein product is CAWSGTGGGYEQYF. The chain couples TRBV30 to TRBJ2-7; 11 nucleotides match TRBD1. The junction had 2 bases not matched to a gene; V was cut back by 1 base and J by 3 bases. The CDR3 runs 14 residues. Germline-derived CDR1 and CDR2 are GTSNPN and SVGIG (reference sequence).

The chain links TRBV28 to TRBJ1-6; D perhaps matches TRBD1 (6 bases). Trimming pared 5 bases from V and 15 bases from J, leaving 14 bases between. The CDR3 sequence is 12 residues long. The germline V gene encodes CDR1 MDHEN and CDR2 SYDVKM. CDR3 sequence (DNA): TGTGCCAGCAGTCACAGGGTTTCGGGCCTCCACTTT. This gives the protein CASSHRVSGLHF. Full variable domain (missing parts from reference TRBV28 and TRBJ1-6): DVKVTQSSRYLVKRTGEKVFLECVQDMDHENMFWYRQDPGLGLRLIYFSYDVKMKEKGDIPEGYSVSREKKERFSLILESASTNQTSMYLCASSHRVSGLHFGNGTRLTVT.

The count of this clone is one. V is TRBV9 and J is TRBJ1-6, with D perhaps matching TRBD1 (6 bases). V lost 1 base and J 5 bases, leaving 16 bases between the germline ends. The CDR3 spans 17 residues. Germline assignment: CDR1 SGDLS and CDR2 YYNGEE. The CDR3 region is CASSVSFGQYNNSPLHF. In nucleotides, the CDR3 is TGTGCCAGCAGCGTATCTTTTGGACAGTACAATAATTCACCCCTCCACTTT.

The genes are TRBV7-2 and TRBJ2-7; D not resolved. The germline V and J ends were trimmed by 3 bases and 2 bases, with 11 bases remaining between them. Germline assignment: CDR1 SGHTA and CDR2 FQGNSA. This CDR3 is 14 amino acids long. CDR3 bases: TGTGCCAGCAGCTTTAAATTTCCCGCCTACGAGCAGTACTTC. As protein: CASSFKFPAYEQYF.

The rearrangement links TRBV5-6 to TRBJ2-7; possible D gene TRBD2, 5 bases. The germline CDR1 and CDR2 sequences are SGHDT and YYEEEE. There are 14 residues in the CDR3. Trimming cost V 2 bases and J 0 bases, with 9 bases left between them. In DNA form, the CDR3 reads TGTGCCAGCAGCTTTACGGGGAGCTCCTACGAGCAGTACTTC. It codes for CASSFTGSSYEQYF.